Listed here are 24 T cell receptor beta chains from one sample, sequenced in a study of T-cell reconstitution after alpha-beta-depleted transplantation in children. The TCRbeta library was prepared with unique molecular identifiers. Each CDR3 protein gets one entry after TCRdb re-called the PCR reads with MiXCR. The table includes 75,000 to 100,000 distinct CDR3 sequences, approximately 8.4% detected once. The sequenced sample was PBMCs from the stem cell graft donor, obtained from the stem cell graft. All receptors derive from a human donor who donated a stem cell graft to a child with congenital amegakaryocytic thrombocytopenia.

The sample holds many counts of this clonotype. CDR3 protein: CASSQRTGGRVREQYF. The DNA of the CDR3 is TGTGCCAGCAGCCAACGAACCGGGGGCCGGGTTAGGGAGCAGTACTTC. The chain has TRBV7-8 and TRBJ2-7; the D call may be TRBD1 or TRBD2 (6 bases each). The CDR3 length is 16 residues. CDR1 and CDR2 (germline): SGHVS, FQNEAQ. V was cut by 5 bases and J by 7 bases, with 24 bases left in between.

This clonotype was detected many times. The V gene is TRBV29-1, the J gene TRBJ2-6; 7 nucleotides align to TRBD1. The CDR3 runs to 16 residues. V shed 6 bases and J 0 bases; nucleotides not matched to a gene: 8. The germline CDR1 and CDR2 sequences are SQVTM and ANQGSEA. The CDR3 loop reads CSVRGQFRSGANVLTF. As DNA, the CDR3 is TGCAGCGTAAGGGGACAGTTCCGCTCTGGGGCCAACGTCCTGACTTTC.

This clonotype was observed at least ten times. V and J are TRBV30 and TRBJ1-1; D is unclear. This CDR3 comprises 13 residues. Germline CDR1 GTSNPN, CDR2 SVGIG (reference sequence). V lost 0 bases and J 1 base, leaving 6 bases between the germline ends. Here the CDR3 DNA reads TGTGCCTGGAGTGTACTAGGGAACACTGAAGCTTTCTTT. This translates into CAWSVLGNTEAFF. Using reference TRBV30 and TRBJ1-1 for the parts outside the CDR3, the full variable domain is SQTIHQWPATLVQPVGSPLSLECTVEGTSNPNLYWYRQAAGRGLQLLFYSVGIGQISSEVPQNLSASRPQDRQFILSSKKLLLSDSGFYLCAWSVLGNTEAFFGQGTRLTVV.

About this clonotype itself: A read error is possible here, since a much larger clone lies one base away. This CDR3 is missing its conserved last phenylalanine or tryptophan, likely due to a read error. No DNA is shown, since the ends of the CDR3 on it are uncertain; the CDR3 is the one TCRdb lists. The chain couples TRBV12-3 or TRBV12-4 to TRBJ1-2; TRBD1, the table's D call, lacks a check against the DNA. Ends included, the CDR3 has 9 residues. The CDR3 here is CASSTTEIA.

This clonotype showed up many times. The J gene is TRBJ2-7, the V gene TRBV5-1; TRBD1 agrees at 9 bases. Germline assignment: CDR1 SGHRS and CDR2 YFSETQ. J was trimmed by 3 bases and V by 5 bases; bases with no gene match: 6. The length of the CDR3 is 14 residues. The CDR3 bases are TGCGCCAGCAGACACCCGGGACAGGGCTACGAGCAGTACTTC. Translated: CASRHPGQGYEQYF.

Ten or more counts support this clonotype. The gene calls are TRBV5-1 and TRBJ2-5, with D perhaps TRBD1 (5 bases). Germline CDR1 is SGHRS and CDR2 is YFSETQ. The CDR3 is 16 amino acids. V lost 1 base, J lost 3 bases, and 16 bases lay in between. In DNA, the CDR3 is TGCGCCAGCAGCTTGTCAGCAGGGAAGAATAAAGAGACCCAGTACTTC. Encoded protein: CASSLSAGKNKETQYF.

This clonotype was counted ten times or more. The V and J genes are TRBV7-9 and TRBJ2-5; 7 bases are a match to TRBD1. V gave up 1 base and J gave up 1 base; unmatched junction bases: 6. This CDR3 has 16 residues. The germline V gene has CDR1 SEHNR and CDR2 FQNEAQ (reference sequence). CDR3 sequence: CASSLGVSGGQETQYF. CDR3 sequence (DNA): TGTGCCAGCAGCTTAGGGGTCTCAGGGGGCCAAGAGACCCAGTACTTC.

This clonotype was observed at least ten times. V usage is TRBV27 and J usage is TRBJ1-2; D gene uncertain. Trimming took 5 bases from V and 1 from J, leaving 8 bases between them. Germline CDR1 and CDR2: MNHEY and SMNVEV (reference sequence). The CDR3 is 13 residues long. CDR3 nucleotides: TGTGCCAGCAGTAGGCAGTTTAACTATGGCTACACCTTC. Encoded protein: CASSRQFNYGYTF.

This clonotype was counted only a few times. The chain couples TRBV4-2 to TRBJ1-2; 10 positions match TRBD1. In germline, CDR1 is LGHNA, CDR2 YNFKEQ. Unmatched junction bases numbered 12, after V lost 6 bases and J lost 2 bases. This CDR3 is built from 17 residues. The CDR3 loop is CASRKTDLGQGNYGYTF. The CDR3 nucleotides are TGTGCCAGCAGAAAAACCGATTTGGGACAGGGGAACTATGGCTACACCTTC.

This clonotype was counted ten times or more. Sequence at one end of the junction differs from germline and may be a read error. In DNA form, the CDR3 reads TGTGCCAGCAGTTCTCGTCGGCAAAGTGCCGCTTTT. It specifies CASSSRRQSAAF. The chain carries TRBV6-2 or TRBV6-3 and TRBJ2-3; D remains ambiguous. The CDR3 contains 12 residues. CDR1 is MNHEY, CDR2 SVGEGT, per germline.

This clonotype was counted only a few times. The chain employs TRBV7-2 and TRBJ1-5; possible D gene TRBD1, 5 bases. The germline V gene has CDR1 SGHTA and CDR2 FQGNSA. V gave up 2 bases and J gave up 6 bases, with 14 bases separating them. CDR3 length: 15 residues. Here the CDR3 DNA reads TGTGCCAGCAGCTTAAGCCGAAGGGGAGGTCAGCCCCAGCATTTT. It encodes CASSLSRRGGQPQHF.

DNA of the CDR3: TGTGCCAGCAGCTTAGACGCTAGCGGGGGTGGGGATACGCAGTATTTT. As protein: CASSLDASGGGDTQYF. V gene TRBV11-2 combines with J gene TRBJ2-3, with 10 bases that match TRBD2. The V gene end was trimmed by 0 bases and the J gene end by 6 bases; junction bases not matched to a gene: 6. The CDR3 totals 16 residues. Germline V gene data show CDR1 as SGHAT and CDR2 as FQNNGV.

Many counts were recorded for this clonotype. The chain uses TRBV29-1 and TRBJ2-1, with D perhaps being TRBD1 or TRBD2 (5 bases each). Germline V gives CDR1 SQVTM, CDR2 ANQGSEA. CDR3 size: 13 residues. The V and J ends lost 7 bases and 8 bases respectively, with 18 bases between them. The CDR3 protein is CSAQDSPRDEQFF. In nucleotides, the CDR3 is TGCAGCGCACAGGACTCCCCCAGGGATGAGCAGTTCTTC.

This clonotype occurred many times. As DNA, the CDR3 is TGCGCCAGCAGCCCGCTAGCGGGAGCGAGGGAGCAGTTCTTC. Translated, it gives CASSPLAGAREQFF. This chain connects TRBV5-1 to TRBJ2-1, with 10 bases that match TRBD2. The germline V gene has CDR1 SGHRS and CDR2 YFSETQ. The junction had 8 bases not matched to a gene; V was cut back by 4 bases and J by 10 bases. This CDR3 spans 14 amino acids.

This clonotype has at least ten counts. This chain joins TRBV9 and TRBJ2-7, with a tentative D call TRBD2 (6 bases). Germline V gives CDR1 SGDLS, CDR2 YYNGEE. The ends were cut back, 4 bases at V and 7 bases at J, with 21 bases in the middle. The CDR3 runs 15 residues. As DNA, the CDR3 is TGTGCCAGCAGCCAGACCCGGGACTCCGATCGTGAGCAGTACTTC. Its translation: CASSQTRDSDREQYF.

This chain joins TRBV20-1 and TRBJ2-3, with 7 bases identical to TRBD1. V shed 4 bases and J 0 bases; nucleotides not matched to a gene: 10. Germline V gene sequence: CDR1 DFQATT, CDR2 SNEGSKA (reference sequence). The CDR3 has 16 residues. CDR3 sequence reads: CSAIQRTGVSTDTQYF. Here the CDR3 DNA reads TGCAGTGCTATTCAGAGGACAGGCGTTAGCACAGATACGCAGTATTTT.

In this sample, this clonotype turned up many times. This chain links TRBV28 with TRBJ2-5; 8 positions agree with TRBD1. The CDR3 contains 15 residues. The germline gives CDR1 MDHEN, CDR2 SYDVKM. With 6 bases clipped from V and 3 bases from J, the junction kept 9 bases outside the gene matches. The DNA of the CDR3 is TGTGCCAGCAGCCAACAGGGGGAAACAAAAGAGACCCAGTACTTC. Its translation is CASSQQGETKETQYF. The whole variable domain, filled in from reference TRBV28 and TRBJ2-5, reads DVKVTQSSRYLVKRTGEKVFLECVQDMDHENMFWYRQDPGLGLRLIYFSYDVKMKEKGDIPEGYSVSREKKERFSLILESASTNQTSMYLCASSQQGETKETQYFGPGTRLLVL.

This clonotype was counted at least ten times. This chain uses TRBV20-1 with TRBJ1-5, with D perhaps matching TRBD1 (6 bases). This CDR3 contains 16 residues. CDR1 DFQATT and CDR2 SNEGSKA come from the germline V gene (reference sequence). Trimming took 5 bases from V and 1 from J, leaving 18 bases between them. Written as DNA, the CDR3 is TGCAGTGCTGGCCGAGGGGGGGTGGGAAGCAATCAGCCCCAGCATTTT. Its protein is CSAGRGGVGSNQPQHF.

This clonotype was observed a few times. The DNA of the CDR3 is TGTGCCAGCAGCACCTTTCAGGGGGACACTGAAGCTTTCTTT. Translated, it gives CASSTFQGDTEAFF. The chain links TRBV7-9 to TRBJ1-1; TRBD1 agrees at 7 bases. The CDR3 covers 14 residues. With 5 bases clipped from V and 3 bases from J, the junction kept 6 bases outside the gene matches. Germline CDR1 and CDR2: SEHNR and FQNEAQ (reference sequence).

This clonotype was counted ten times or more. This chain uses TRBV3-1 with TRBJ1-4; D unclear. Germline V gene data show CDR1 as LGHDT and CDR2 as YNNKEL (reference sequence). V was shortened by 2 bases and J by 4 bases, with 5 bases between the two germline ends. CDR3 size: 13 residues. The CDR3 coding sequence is TGTGCCAGCAGCCAAAGCTTTAATGAAAAACTGTTTTTT. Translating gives CASSQSFNEKLFF. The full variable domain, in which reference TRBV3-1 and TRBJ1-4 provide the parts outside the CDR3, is DTAVSQTPKYLVTQMGNDKSIKCEQNLGHDTMYWYKQDSKKFLKIMFSYNNKELIINETVPNRFSPKSPDKAHLNLHINSLELGDSAVYFCASSQSFNEKLFFGSGTQLSVL.

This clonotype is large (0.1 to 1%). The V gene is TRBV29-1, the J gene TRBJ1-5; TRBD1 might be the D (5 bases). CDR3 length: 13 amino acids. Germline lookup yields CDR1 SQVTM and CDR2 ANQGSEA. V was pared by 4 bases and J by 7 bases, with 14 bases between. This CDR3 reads CSVGRGEGQPQHF. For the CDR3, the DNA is TGCAGCGTTGGCCGGGGTGAGGGGCAGCCCCAGCATTTT. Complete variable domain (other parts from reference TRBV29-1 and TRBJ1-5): SAVISQKPSRDICQRGTSLTIQCQVDSQVTMMFWYRQQPGQSLTLIATANQGSEATYESGFVIDKFPISRPNLTFSTLTVSNMSPEDSSIYLCSVGRGEGQPQHFGDGTRLSIL.

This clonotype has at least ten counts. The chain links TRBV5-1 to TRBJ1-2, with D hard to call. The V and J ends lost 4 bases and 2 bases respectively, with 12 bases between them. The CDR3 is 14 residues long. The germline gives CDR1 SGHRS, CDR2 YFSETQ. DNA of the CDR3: TGCGCCAGCAGCCCCAACGGCGTGAACTATGGCTACACCTTC. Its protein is CASSPNGVNYGYTF.

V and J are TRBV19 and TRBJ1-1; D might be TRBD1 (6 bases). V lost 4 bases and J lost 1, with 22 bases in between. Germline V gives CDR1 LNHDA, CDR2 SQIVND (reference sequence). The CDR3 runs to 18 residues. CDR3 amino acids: CASSTRSGVVGRNTEAFF. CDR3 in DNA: TGTGCCAGTAGTACAAGATCAGGGGTGGTCGGGCGGAACACTGAAGCTTTCTTT. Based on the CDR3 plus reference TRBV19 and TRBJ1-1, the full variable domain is DGGITQSPKYLFRKEGQNVTLSCEQNLNHDAMYWYRQDPGQGLRLIYYSQIVNDFQKGDIAEGYSVSREKKESFPLTVTSAQKNPTAFYLCASSTRSGVVGRNTEAFFGQGTRLTVV.

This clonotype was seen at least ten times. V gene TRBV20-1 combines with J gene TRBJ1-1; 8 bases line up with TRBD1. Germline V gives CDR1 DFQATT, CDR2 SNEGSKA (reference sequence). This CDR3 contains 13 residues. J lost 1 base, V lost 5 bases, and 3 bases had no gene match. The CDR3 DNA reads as TGCAGTGCTGACGACAGGGGGAACACTGAAGCTTTCTTT. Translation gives CSADDRGNTEAFF.